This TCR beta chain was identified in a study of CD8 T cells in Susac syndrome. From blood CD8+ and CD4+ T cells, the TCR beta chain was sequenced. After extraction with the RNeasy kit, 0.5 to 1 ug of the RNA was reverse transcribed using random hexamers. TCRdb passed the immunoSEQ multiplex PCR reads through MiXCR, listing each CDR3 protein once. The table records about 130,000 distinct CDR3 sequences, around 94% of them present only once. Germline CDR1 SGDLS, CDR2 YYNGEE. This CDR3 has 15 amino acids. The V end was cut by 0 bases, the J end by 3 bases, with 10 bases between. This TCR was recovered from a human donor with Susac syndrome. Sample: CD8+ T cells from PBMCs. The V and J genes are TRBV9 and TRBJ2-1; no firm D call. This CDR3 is CASSVDSAIYNEQFF. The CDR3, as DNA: TGTGCCAGCAGCGTAGATTCCGCAATCTACAATGAGCAGTTCTTC.